Given below is one T cell receptor beta chain in context. Its antigen is not known. Other DNA sequences in the sample encode the same CDR3. In the CD4+ fraction, cells were divided into CD45RA+ naive and CD45RA-negative memory subsets. This entry comes from a study of shared clonotypes between healthy human individuals. Regarding the study as a whole: Deeper or shallower sequencing was expected to change how clonotypes are shared among donors. Among several donors, roughly 5.4% of naive CD4 clonotypes were found in common.

Trimming left V 0 bases short and J 5 bases short, with 11 bases between. Germline CDR1 is SGHRS and CDR2 is YFSETQ. The CDR3 has 14 amino acids. Assay execution took place at the deep level. Assay used: immunoSEQ multiplex PCR; TCRdb lists only in-frame clones, some missing. The table has a few million clones, over 90% seen once. The J gene is TRBJ1-1, the V gene TRBV5-1, with D perhaps matching TRBD1 (5 bases). Sequencing input: naive CD4+ T cells from PBMCs. The subset is: CD45RA+ positively selected. The sequence derives from a man between 18 and 29 years old in good health. Some clones in this sample may be carry-over from other donors' samples. In DNA form, the CDR3 reads TGCGCCAGCAGCTTGGGCCAGGGTGCGACTGAAGCTTTCTTT. Translation: CASSLGQGATEAFF.